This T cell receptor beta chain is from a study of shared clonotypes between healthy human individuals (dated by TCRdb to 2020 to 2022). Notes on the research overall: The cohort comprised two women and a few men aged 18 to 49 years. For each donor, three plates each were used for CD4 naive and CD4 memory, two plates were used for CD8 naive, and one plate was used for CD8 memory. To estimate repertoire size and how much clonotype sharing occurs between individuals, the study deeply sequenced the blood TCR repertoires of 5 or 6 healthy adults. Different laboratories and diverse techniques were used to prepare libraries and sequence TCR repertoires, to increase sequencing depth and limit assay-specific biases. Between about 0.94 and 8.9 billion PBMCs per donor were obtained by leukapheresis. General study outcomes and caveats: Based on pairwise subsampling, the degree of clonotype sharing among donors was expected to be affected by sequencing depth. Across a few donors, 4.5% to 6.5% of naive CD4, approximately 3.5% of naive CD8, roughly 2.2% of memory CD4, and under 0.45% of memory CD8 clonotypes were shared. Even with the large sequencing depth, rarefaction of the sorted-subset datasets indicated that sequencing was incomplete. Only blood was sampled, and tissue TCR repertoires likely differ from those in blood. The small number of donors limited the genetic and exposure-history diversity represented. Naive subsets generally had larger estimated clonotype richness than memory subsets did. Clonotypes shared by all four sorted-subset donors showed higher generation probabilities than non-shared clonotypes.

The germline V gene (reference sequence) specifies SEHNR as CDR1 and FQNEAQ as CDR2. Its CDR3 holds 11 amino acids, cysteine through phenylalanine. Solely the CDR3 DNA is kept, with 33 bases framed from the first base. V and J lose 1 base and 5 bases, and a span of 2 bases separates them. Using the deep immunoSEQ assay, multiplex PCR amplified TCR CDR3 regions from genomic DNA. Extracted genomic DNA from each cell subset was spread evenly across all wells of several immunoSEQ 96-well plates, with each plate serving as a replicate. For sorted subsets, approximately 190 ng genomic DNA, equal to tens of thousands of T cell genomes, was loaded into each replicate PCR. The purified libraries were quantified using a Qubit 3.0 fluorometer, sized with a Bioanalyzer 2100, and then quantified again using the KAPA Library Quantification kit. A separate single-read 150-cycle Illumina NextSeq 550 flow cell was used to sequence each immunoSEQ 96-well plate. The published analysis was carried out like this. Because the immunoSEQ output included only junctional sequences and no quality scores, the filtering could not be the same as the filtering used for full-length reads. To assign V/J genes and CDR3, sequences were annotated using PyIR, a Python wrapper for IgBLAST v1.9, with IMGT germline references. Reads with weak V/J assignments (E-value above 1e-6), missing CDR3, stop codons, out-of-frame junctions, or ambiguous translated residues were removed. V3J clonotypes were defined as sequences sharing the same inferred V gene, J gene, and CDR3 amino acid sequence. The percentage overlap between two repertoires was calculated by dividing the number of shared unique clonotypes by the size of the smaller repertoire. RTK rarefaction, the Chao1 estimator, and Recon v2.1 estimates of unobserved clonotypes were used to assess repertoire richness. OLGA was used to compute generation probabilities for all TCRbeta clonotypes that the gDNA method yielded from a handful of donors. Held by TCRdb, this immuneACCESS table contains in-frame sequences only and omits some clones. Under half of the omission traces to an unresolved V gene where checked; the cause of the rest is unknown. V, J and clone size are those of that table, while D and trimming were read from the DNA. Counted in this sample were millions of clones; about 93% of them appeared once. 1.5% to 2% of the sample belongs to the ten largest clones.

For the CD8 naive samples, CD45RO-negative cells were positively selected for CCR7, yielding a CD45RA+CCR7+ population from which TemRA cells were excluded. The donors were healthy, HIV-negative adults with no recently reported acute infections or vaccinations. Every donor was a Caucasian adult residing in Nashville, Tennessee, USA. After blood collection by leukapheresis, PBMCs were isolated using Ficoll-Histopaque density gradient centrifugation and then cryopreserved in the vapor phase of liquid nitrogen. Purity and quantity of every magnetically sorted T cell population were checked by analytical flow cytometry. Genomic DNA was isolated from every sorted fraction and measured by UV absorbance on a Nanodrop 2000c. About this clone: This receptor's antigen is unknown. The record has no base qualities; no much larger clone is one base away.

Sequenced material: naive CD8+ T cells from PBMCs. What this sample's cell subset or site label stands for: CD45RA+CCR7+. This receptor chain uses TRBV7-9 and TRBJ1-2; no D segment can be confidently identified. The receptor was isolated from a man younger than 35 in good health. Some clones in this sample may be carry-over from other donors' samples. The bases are TGTGCCAGCAGCTTAGAATATGGCTACACCTTC. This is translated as CASSLEYGYTF.